These 15 T cell receptor beta chains share one sample of origin, sequenced in a study of blood T cell repertoires in COVID-19. Profiled with immunoSEQ multiplex PCR; TCRdb holds only in-frame clones, not every one. The table shows about 330,000 clones, with roughly 90% occurring only once. Sequenced sample: peripheral blood. The receptors were gathered from a woman aged 45-60 years with active or convalescent COVID-19.

This clone was seen a handful of times. The J gene is TRBJ1-5, the V gene TRBV18; tentative D call: TRBD1 (5 bases). Trimming removed 0 bases from V and 6 bases from J, with 12 bases in between. This CDR3 is 15 amino acids long. CDR1 and CDR2 from the germline V gene are KGHSH and LQKENI. CDR3: CASSPPGQGSQPQHF. The CDR3, as DNA: TGTGCCAGCTCACCACCTGGCCAGGGTAGTCAGCCCCAGCATTTT.

The chain joins TRBV28 to TRBJ1-5; TRBD1 aligns across 7 bases. V dropped 6 bases and J dropped 3; count of bases not matched to a gene: 8. The CDR3 has 15 amino acids. Germline loops: CDR1 MDHEN, CDR2 SYDVKM. CDR3 region: CASRDAGGLNQPQHF. The DNA of the CDR3 is TGTGCCAGCAGAGACGCAGGGGGTCTCAATCAGCCCCAGCATTTT.

This rearrangement joins TRBV5-6 to TRBJ2-7; D is possibly TRBD1 (6 bases). Per the germline V gene, CDR1 is SGHDT and CDR2 is YYEEEE. Trimming took off 6 bases at V and 2 bases at J, with 18 bases between the two ends. This CDR3 is built from 15 residues. The CDR3 reads CASTLRGRGTYEQYF. For the CDR3, the DNA is TGTGCCAGCACCCTCCGGGGCAGGGGAACCTACGAGCAGTACTTC. Complete variable domain (other parts from reference TRBV5-6 and TRBJ2-7): DAGVTQSPTHLIKTRGQQVTLRCSPKSGHDTVSWYQQALGQGPQFIFQYYEEEERQRGNFPDRFSGHQFPNYSSELNVNALLLGDSALYLCASTLRGRGTYEQYFGPGTRLTVT.

In nucleotides, the CDR3 is TGTGCCAGCAGTGACCTGGGACAGGCAAACACTGAAGCTTTCTTT. This sequence encodes CASSDLGQANTEAFF. The chain employs TRBV2 and TRBJ1-1; TRBD1 matches at 8 bases. The CDR3 consists of 15 residues. CDR1 and CDR2 from the germline V gene are SNHLY and FYNNEI. Trimming at V came to 3 bases and at J to 2 bases, leaving 5 bases not matched to a gene.

This chain links TRBV14 with TRBJ1-3; D gene uncertain. The germline V gene encodes CDR1 SGHDN and CDR2 FVKESK. The CDR3 extends over 16 amino acids. The V end was cut by 3 bases, the J end by 1 base, with 13 bases between. This CDR3 is CASSQPLSPSGNTIYF. CDR3 coding DNA: TGTGCCAGCAGCCAGCCTCTGAGTCCTTCTGGAAACACCATATATTTT. Full variable domain (missing parts from reference TRBV14 and TRBJ1-3): EAGVTQFPSHSVIEKGQTVTLRCDPISGHDNLYWYRRVMGKEIKFLLHFVKESKQDESGMPNNRFLAERTGGTYSTLKVQPAELEDSGVYFCASSQPLSPSGNTIYFGEGSWLTVV.

This rearrangement joins TRBV7-9 to TRBJ1-2, with D tentatively TRBD1 (5 bases). With 1 base removed from V and 6 bases from J, the gap between germline ends came to 15 bases. The CDR3 runs 15 residues. Germline assignment: CDR1 SEHNR and CDR2 FQNEAQ (reference sequence). CDR3 DNA sequence: TGTGCCAGCAGCTTAGGGAGGGGACCCATGGATGGCTACACCTTC. This codes for CASSLGRGPMDGYTF.

The rearrangement joins TRBV2 to TRBJ2-2; the match to TRBD1 covers 7 bases. CDR1 SNHLY and CDR2 FYNNEI come from the germline V gene. Germline trimming cut 4 bases from V and 7 bases from J; bases unmatched to any gene: 15. This CDR3 has 17 amino acids. The DNA of the CDR3 is TGTGCCAGCAGTGGACAGGGTTTTTTTTCCCGTTACGGGGAGCTGTTTTTT. Its translation is CASSGQGFFSRYGELFF.

This chain connects TRBV27 to TRBJ2-1; D possibly corresponds to TRBD2 (6 bases). Trimming removed 2 bases from V and 6 bases from J, with 20 bases in between. Germline V gene sequence: CDR1 MNHEY, CDR2 SMNVEV (reference sequence). CDR3 length: 17 amino acids. CDR3: CASSLKGNWDGGNEQFF. Here the CDR3 DNA reads TGTGCCAGCAGTTTAAAGGGGAACTGGGACGGGGGCAATGAGCAGTTCTTC.

V is TRBV5-1 and J is TRBJ1-2; no clear D gene. CDR1 is SGHRS, CDR2 YFSETQ, per germline. Trimming took off 4 bases at V and 6 bases at J, with 10 bases between the two ends. The length of the CDR3 is 12 residues. The CDR3: CASSAAGDGYTF. The CDR3 DNA follows: TGCGCCAGCAGCGCTGCGGGTGATGGCTACACCTTC.

The gene calls are TRBV7-9 and TRBJ2-7; D uncertain. Trimming pared 2 bases from V and 3 bases from J, leaving 14 bases between. Germline CDR1 SEHNR, CDR2 FQNEAQ (reference sequence). This CDR3 has 15 amino acids. CDR3: CASSLLSEHNYEQYF. The CDR3 DNA reads TGTGCCAGCAGCTTACTGTCAGAACACAACTACGAGCAGTACTTC.

The rearrangement uses TRBV25-1 and TRBJ2-1, with 7 bases aligning to TRBD1. From germline, CDR1 is MGHDK and CDR2 SYGVNS. The CDR3 contains 15 residues. V shed 3 bases, J shed 7 bases, and the junction held 9 bases outside the gene matches. CDR3 region: CASSETGRFSNEQFF. DNA for the CDR3: TGTGCCAGCAGTGAGACAGGGCGATTTTCGAATGAGCAGTTCTTC.

The gene calls are TRBV23-1 and TRBJ1-3, with a tentative D call TRBD1 (6 bases). TRBV23-1 is reported as an ORF; its role is uncertain. V was pared by 0 bases and J by 0 bases, with 18 bases between. This CDR3 region has 19 residues. The CDR3 sequence is CASSQSDRDHYNSGNTIYF. The CDR3 nucleotides read TGCGCCAGCAGTCAATCGGACAGAGACCACTATAACTCTGGAAACACCATATATTTT.

This sequence joins TRBV2 and TRBJ1-2, with D tentatively TRBD1 (5 bases). The CDR3 has 14 residues. V was clipped by 10 bases and J by 4 bases, with 19 bases between them. Germline assignment: CDR1 SNHLY and CDR2 FYNNEI. For the CDR3, the DNA is TGTGCCACCCAGTTGGGGCAGGGTTTCTATGGCTACACCTTC. It specifies CATQLGQGFYGYTF.

This clone was detected only once. This chain joins TRBV12-3 or TRBV12-4 and TRBJ1-2; 9 bases line up with TRBD1. This CDR3 is 13 amino acids long. The V segment lost 6 bases and the J segment 2 bases; nucleotides outside the gene matches: 1. CDR3 residues: CASRGQGNYGYTF. The CDR3 DNA reads as TGTGCCAGCAGGGGACAGGGCAACTATGGCTACACCTTC.

Only one count was recorded for this clone. This CDR3 is also generated by other DNA sequences in the sample. The chain uses TRBV6-1 and TRBJ1-4; TRBD1 might be the D (5 bases). V lost 1 base and J lost 8, with 8 bases in between. The CDR3 runs to 13 residues. Per germline, CDR1 MNHNS and CDR2 SASEGT. CDR3 nucleotide sequence: TGTGCCAGCAGTGAAGGGGGGAGGGAAAAACTGTTTTTT. Protein sequence: CASSEGGREKLFF.